Sequencing of this TCR beta chain was carried out in a study of vaccination effects on CD4 cells after COVID-19. This clone was counted a single time. Its antigen remains unidentified. Antigen-specific CD4+ T cells were expanded (with viral peptide pools) by the ViraFEST assay ahead of sequencing. The authors isolated CD4+ T cells after more than eight days of culture. The person acquired a PCR-confirmed SARS-CoV-2 infection between March and December 2020. Sequencing was performed with immunoSEQ multiplex PCR; in TCRdb, only in-frame clones are kept and a portion is missing. The top ten hold 15% to 20% of the sample, which has roughly 27,000 clones, about 76% seen once. The V gene's germline CDR1 is SNHLY and CDR2 FYNNEI. Trimming removed 6 bases at V and 7 bases at J, with 19 bases between. CDR3 length: 14 amino acids.

The V gene is TRBV2, the J gene TRBJ2-7; weak D call: TRBD2 (7 bases). The sequenced sample was CD4+ T cells from PBMCs cultured with HCoV-NL63 spike peptides, obtained before COVID-19 vaccination. This clonotype originated in a human donor who had a prior SARS-CoV-2 infection. The CDR3 region has the DNA TGTGCCAGCAGGGGGGCCACAGGGAGGGGAGAGCAGTACTTC. It is translated as CASRGATGRGEQYF.